The 30 T cell receptor beta chains below come from one sample, sequenced in a study of spatial heterogeneity in lung cancer. Specified time point: sample taken at primary tumor resection. No cell sorting; template was whole RNA from tumor, lung tissue or PBMC. TCRdb itself ran the 5' RACE reads through MiXCR, one entry per CDR3 protein. Here the sample spans approximately 92,000 distinct CDR3 sequences, approximately 12% being singletons. This specimen consisted of PBMCs, obtained at surgery. The receptors were sampled from a male donor with early-stage non-small cell lung cancer.

Note on this clonotype: Being one base from a much bigger clone, this may be a read error. The chain has TRBV7-6 and TRBJ2-5; D is ambiguous. The CDR3 runs 14 residues. Germline V lookup: CDR1 SGHVS, CDR2 FNYEAQ. DNA for the CDR3: TGTGCCGGCAGCTTACAGTGGGGCCAAGAGACCCAGTACTTC. It specifies CAGSLQWGQETQYF.

This clonotype was seen ten or more times. The chain joins TRBV12-3 or TRBV12-4 to TRBJ2-3; no clear D gene. This CDR3 has 13 amino acids. Trimming left V 8 bases short and J 1 base short, with 10 bases between. Written as DNA, the CDR3 is TGTGCCAGCCAGCCTAGGGGCACAGATACGCAGTATTTT. Translated, it gives CASQPRGTDTQYF.

This clonotype turned up a few times. V gene TRBV9 combines with J gene TRBJ2-1, with D tentatively TRBD2 (6 bases). CDR1 is SGDLS, CDR2 YYNGEE, per germline. The CDR3 sequence is 15 residues long. Trimming took off 3 bases at V and 4 bases at J, with 14 bases between the two ends. This chain's CDR3 is CASSAVAEFYNEQFF. The CDR3 DNA reads as TGTGCCAGCAGCGCGGTAGCGGAATTTTACAATGAGCAGTTCTTC.

This clonotype showed up just a few times. The J gene is TRBJ2-7, the V gene TRBV24-1; TRBD2 matches at 12 bases. Trimming removed 3 bases from V and 4 bases from J; junction bases left unmatched: 9. CDR3 length: 17 residues. The germline V gene has CDR1 KGHDR and CDR2 SFDVKD. The CDR3 DNA follows: TGTGCCACCAGTGATCCCTTAAAGCTAGCGGGAGGGTACGAGCAGTACTTC. Translation: CATSDPLKLAGGYEQYF.

This clonotype was detected many times. V gene TRBV29-1 combines with J gene TRBJ2-7; D possibly corresponds to TRBD1 (7 bases). Trimming took 4 bases from V and 3 from J, leaving 10 bases between them. The CDR3 sequence is 12 residues long. Germline V gives CDR1 SQVTM, CDR2 ANQGSEA. CDR3 in amino acids: CSVGGTDYEQYF. In nucleotides, the CDR3 is TGCAGCGTTGGCGGGACAGACTACGAGCAGTACTTC.

A word on this clonotype: A read error may produce the germline difference seen at one junction end. The genes are TRBV4-3 and TRBJ2-7, with D possibly being TRBD1 (6 bases). The CDR3 length is 15 residues. Germline V gives CDR1 LGHNA, CDR2 YSLEER. The CDR3 DNA reads as TGCGCCAGCACCCAAGATCCGGGACAAGACTACGAGCAGTACTTC. This codes for CASTQDPGQDYEQYF.

CDR3 bases: TGCAGTGCCCGACTAGCGGGAGGCCCCGGGGAGCTGTTTTTT. Its protein is CSARLAGGPGELFF. The chain recombines TRBV20-1 with TRBJ2-2; 13 nucleotides match TRBD2. Per germline, CDR1 DFQATT and CDR2 SNEGSKA (reference sequence). The CDR3 spans 14 residues. Trimming cost V 6 bases and J 6 bases; bases outside gene matches: 4.

The gene calls are TRBV10-3 and TRBJ1-1, with 7 bases lining up with TRBD1. The CDR3 sequence is 15 residues long. Germline V gene sequence: CDR1 ENHRY, CDR2 SYGVKD. V trimming: 2 bases; J trimming: 4 bases; junction bases outside the gene matches: 7. CDR3 nucleotide sequence: TGTGCCATCAGTGAGCCCGACAGGGAAGTCACTGAAGCTTTCTTT. Protein product: CAISEPDREVTEAFF.

This clonotype appeared many times. The J gene is TRBJ1-1, the V gene TRBV20-1; 10 nucleotides line up with TRBD1. From germline, CDR1 is DFQATT and CDR2 SNEGSKA (reference sequence). The CDR3 runs to 13 residues. The trim removed 5 bases at V and 10 bases at J, leaving 10 bases unmatched. CDR3 amino acids: CSALRGTGDGAFF. In nucleotides, the CDR3 is TGCAGTGCTCTGAGGGGGACAGGGGATGGAGCTTTCTTT.

In its sample, this clonotype was seen a few times. The V call is TRBV12-3 or TRBV12-4, the J call TRBJ2-4, with D perhaps being TRBD1 or TRBD2 (5 bases each). Trimming took 1 base from V and 6 from J, leaving 10 bases between them. This CDR3 has 14 residues. The CDR3 coding sequence is TGTGCCAGCAGTTTAGGTGCAGGGACAAACATTCAGTACTTC. The encoded protein is CASSLGAGTNIQYF.

The CDR3 protein is CSAEGSGRGEQYF. CDR3 sequence (DNA): TGCAGCGCTGAGGGGAGCGGGAGAGGCGAGCAGTACTTC. This chain uses TRBV29-1 with TRBJ2-7; 8 nucleotides match TRBD2. In germline, CDR1 is SQVTM, CDR2 ANQGSEA. CDR3 length: 13 amino acids. Germline trimming cut 7 bases from V and 6 bases from J; bases unmatched to any gene: 11.

The chain combines TRBV7-3 with TRBJ2-2; no clear D. Germline CDR1 SGHTA, CDR2 FQGTGA. The V and J ends lost 4 bases and 7 bases respectively, with 19 bases between them. The CDR3 consists of 16 residues. CDR3 sequence reads: CASSWPGSPKDGELFF. The CDR3, as DNA: TGTGCCAGCAGCTGGCCCGGGTCCCCGAAGGACGGGGAGCTGTTTTTT. The variable domain in full, completed from reference TRBV7-3 and TRBJ2-2, reads GAGVSQTPSNKVTEKGKYVELRCDPISGHTALYWYRQSLGQGPEFLIYFQGTGAADDSGLPNDRFFAVRPEGSVSTLKIQRTERGDSAVYLCASSWPGSPKDGELFFGEGSRLTVL.

This rearrangement joins TRBV11-2 to TRBJ2-3; 15 positions agree with TRBD2. This CDR3 comprises 16 residues. V dropped 4 bases and J dropped 5; count of bases not matched to a gene: 4. Germline CDR1 and CDR2: SGHAT and FQNNGV. CDR3 protein: CASSSGLAGGIDTQYF. The CDR3 bases are TGTGCCAGCAGCTCCGGACTAGCGGGGGGGATAGATACGCAGTATTTT. Drawing the rest from reference TRBV11-2 and TRBJ2-3, the complete variable domain is EAGVAQSPRYKIIEKRQSVAFWCNPISGHATLYWYQQILGQGPKLLIQFQNNGVVDDSQLPKDRFSAERLKGVDSTLKIQPAKLEDSAVYLCASSSGLAGGIDTQYFGPGTRLTVL.

This chain uses TRBV5-4 with TRBJ1-1, with D unresolved. V dropped 0 bases and J dropped 2 bases, with 8 bases sitting between them. The V gene's germline CDR1 is SGHNT and CDR2 YYREEE (reference sequence). The CDR3 is made up of 14 amino acids. Here the CDR3 reads CASSLGAGNTEAFF. The CDR3 bases are TGTGCCAGCAGCTTGGGGGCAGGTAACACTGAAGCTTTCTTT.

A few counts support this clonotype. The chain employs TRBV2 and TRBJ2-1, with D tentatively TRBD1 (5 bases). The CDR3 spans 14 residues. CDR1 is SNHLY and CDR2 is FYNNEI in the germline V gene. Trimming took 6 bases from V and 3 from J, leaving 12 bases between them. Here the CDR3 reads CASRDTLIYNEQFF. CDR3 DNA: TGTGCCAGCAGGGACACACTTATCTACAATGAGCAGTTCTTC. The complete variable domain, with remaining parts taken from reference TRBV2 and TRBJ2-1, reads EPEVTQTPSHQVTQMGQEVILRCVPISNHLYFYWYRQILGQKVEFLVSFYNNEISEKSEIFDDQFSVERPDGSNFTLKIRSTKLEDSAMYFCASRDTLIYNEQFFGPGTRLTVL.

The sample holds many counts of this clonotype. The rearrangement uses TRBV3-1 and TRBJ1-5; 10 nucleotides match TRBD1. CDR1 and CDR2 from the germline V gene are LGHDT and YNNKEL (reference sequence). The CDR3 runs 15 residues. V dropped 4 bases and J dropped 3; count of bases not matched to a gene: 3. The CDR3 DNA reads TGTGCCAGCAGCCTGGGACAGGGGCTCAATCAGCCCCAGCATTTT. Protein sequence: CASSLGQGLNQPQHF.

The chain uses TRBV25-1 and TRBJ1-5; 7 nucleotides match TRBD1. The CDR3 covers 15 residues. The germline V gene has CDR1 MGHDK and CDR2 SYGVNS. The V and J ends lost 3 bases and 4 bases, in that order; junction bases with no gene match: 6. The CDR3 coding sequence is TGTGCCAGCAGTGATGGAGGGGGCTCTAATCAGCCCCAGCATTTT. As protein: CASSDGGGSNQPQHF.

The gene calls are TRBV10-3 and TRBJ1-5, with D unclear. V lost 6 bases and J 0 bases, leaving 3 bases between the germline ends. Germline CDR1 is ENHRY and CDR2 is SYGVKD. The CDR3 has 12 residues. The CDR3 loop is CAIRGSNQPQHF. In DNA form, the CDR3 reads TGTGCCATCAGGGGTAGCAATCAGCCCCAGCATTTT.

V and J are TRBV28 and TRBJ2-3; 9 nucleotides align to TRBD2. The germline CDR1 and CDR2 sequences are MDHEN and SYDVKM. The V segment lost 5 bases and the J segment 5 bases; nucleotides outside the gene matches: 11. The CDR3 is 16 residues long. For the CDR3, the DNA is TGTGCCAGCAGTCTCCATGGCGGGGGGGCCAGAGATACGCAGTATTTT. Its translation is CASSLHGGGARDTQYF.

The gene calls are TRBV4-3 and TRBJ2-3; no firm D call. Trimming took off 0 bases at V and 2 bases at J, with 9 bases between the two ends. CDR1 is LGHNA and CDR2 is YSLEER in the germline V gene. The CDR3 is made up of 15 amino acids. The CDR3 loop is CASSQDQGNTDTQYF. The CDR3, as DNA: TGCGCCAGCAGCCAAGATCAAGGCAACACAGATACGCAGTATTTT.

Many counts were recorded for this clonotype. The CDR3 sequence is CSVEGASGSSYNEQFF. For the CDR3, the DNA is TGCAGCGTTGAAGGTGCGAGCGGGAGCTCCTACAATGAGCAGTTCTTC. The J gene is TRBJ2-1, the V gene TRBV29-1; 8 bases map to TRBD2. V was pared by 1 base and J by 0 bases, with 5 bases of the junction left unmatched. In germline, CDR1 is SQVTM, CDR2 ANQGSEA. The CDR3 covers 16 residues.

This clonotype was seen only a few times. The chain is built from TRBV5-6 and TRBJ1-1; D is uncertain. The CDR3 covers 12 residues. V was shortened by 7 bases and J by 2 bases, with 9 bases between the two germline ends. CDR1 and CDR2 (germline): SGHDT, YYEEEE. The CDR3 DNA reads TGTGCCAGCGCGCCGGGAAACACTGAAGCTTTCTTT. Protein sequence: CASAPGNTEAFF.

This clonotype was found a few times. The chain employs TRBV11-1 and TRBJ1-4; perhaps TRBD1 as D (5 bases). The germline V gene has CDR1 SGHAT and CDR2 FQDESV (reference sequence). V was shortened by 6 bases and J by 0 bases, with 11 bases between the two germline ends. There are 15 residues in the CDR3. Here the CDR3 DNA reads TGTGCCAGCAGTTCTTCAGGGACAACTAATGAAAAACTGTTTTTT. Translation gives CASSSSGTTNEKLFF.

V usage is TRBV28 and J usage is TRBJ1-3; a weak D match, TRBD1 (5 bases). Germline assignment: CDR1 MDHEN and CDR2 SYDVKM. The CDR3 extends over 13 amino acids. The V and J ends lost 6 bases and 0 bases respectively, with 6 bases between them. The CDR3 spells CASRGASGNTIYF. The CDR3 nucleotides read TGTGCCAGCAGAGGGGCCTCTGGAAACACCATATATTTT.

The sample holds many counts of this clonotype. The J gene is TRBJ2-7, the V gene TRBV6-5; 7 bases fit TRBD1. The J segment lost 8 bases and the V segment lost 2 bases, leaving 6 bases of the junction unmatched. Germline CDR1 MNHEY, CDR2 SVGAGI. The CDR3 is made up of 13 amino acids. The CDR3 nucleotides read TGTGCCAGCAGTTACAGGCAGGGGGTCAAGCAGTACTTC. As protein: CASSYRQGVKQYF.

This clonotype was seen a few times. This chain connects TRBV20-1 to TRBJ2-7; TRBD2 aligns across 9 bases. This CDR3 spans 14 amino acids. Per germline, CDR1 DFQATT and CDR2 SNEGSKA (reference sequence). Unmatched junction bases numbered 9, after V lost 6 bases and J lost 3 bases. For the CDR3, the DNA is TGCAGTGCCAGCGAACTAGCGGGCTACTACGAGCAGTACTTC. It yields the protein CSASELAGYYEQYF.

The CDR3 sequence is CASNAGGAVGTQYF. The CDR3 nucleotides read TGTGCCAGCAACGCTGGTGGGGCCGTCGGGACCCAGTACTTC. V gene TRBV7-2 combines with J gene TRBJ2-5, with D possibly TRBD1 on 5 matching bases. Between the trimmed V and J ends, which lost 7 bases and 7 bases, there was a span of 19 bases. The germline CDR1 and CDR2 sequences are SGHTA and FQGNSA. This CDR3 has 14 amino acids.

V is TRBV7-9 and J is TRBJ1-5, with D unresolved. The germline V gene has CDR1 SEHNR and CDR2 FQNEAQ (reference sequence). With 5 bases removed from V and 4 bases from J, the gap between germline ends came to 6 bases. The CDR3 has 12 amino acids. As DNA, the CDR3 is TGTGCCAGCAGCACGGAGAATCAGCCCCAGCATTTT. This sequence encodes CASSTENQPQHF. The full variable domain, completed using reference TRBV7-9 and TRBJ1-5, is DTGVSQNPRHKITKRGQNVTFRCDPISEHNRLYWYRQTLGQGPEFLTYFQNEAQLEKSRLLSDRFSAERPKGSFSTLEIQRTEQGDSAMYLCASSTENQPQHFGDGTRLSIL.

There are a few counts of this clonotype. The chain carries TRBV7-9 and TRBJ2-7; D may be TRBD1 (9 bases). Germline lookup yields CDR1 SEHNR and CDR2 FQNEAQ (reference sequence). The CDR3 runs to 15 residues. The V and J ends lost 5 bases and 4 bases respectively, with 18 bases between them. CDR3 nucleotide sequence: TGTGCCAGCAGCCCAGCGGGGGACAGGGCTTACGAGCAGTACTTC. It yields the protein CASSPAGDRAYEQYF.

V gene TRBV5-1 combines with J gene TRBJ2-2; 10 bases match TRBD1. V lost 2 bases and J lost 1; bases outside the gene matches: 5. CDR1 is SGHRS and CDR2 is YFSETQ in the germline V gene. This CDR3 has 17 amino acids. The CDR3 protein is CASSFDRGRGNTGELFF. Written as DNA, the CDR3 is TGCGCCAGCAGCTTCGACAGGGGGCGAGGGAACACCGGGGAGCTGTTTTTT.